A selection of T cell receptor beta chains follows, all from one sample in a study of blood T cell repertoires in COVID-19. Only in-frame clones appear in the TCRdb table, and some are missing; sequencing was by immunoSEQ multiplex PCR. The sample consists of roughly 400,000 clones, about 92% of them appearing once. The specimen sequenced was PBMCs or T cells enriched from blood (not recorded which). The source is a man younger than 35 who had recovered from COVID-19. The CDR3 runs from the conserved cysteine through the conserved F or W. A D gene is named only where the DNA matches it firmly. A row's size may be missing; if present it is once, few, many or a size class.

abundance	v_gene	j_gene	d_gene	CDR3aa	CDR3nt
.	TRBV6-6	TRBJ2-3	TRBD2	CASTVAGGTDTQYF	TGTGCCAGCACCGTGGCGGGGGGCACAGATACGCAGTATTTT
.	TRBV7-9	TRBJ2-1	TRBD2	CASSRPGAGDHNEQFF	TGTGCCAGCAGCCGCCCGGGAGCGGGAGACCACAATGAGCAGTTCTTC
once	TRBV28	TRBJ1-2	.	CASTLSGGRGLYGYTF	TGTGCCAGCACCCTGAGCGGGGGGCGAGGTCTCTATGGCTACACCTTC
.	TRBV12-3/TRBV12-4	TRBJ1-1	.	CASSLRGGEAFF	TGTGCCAGCAGTTTAAGGGGAGGGGAGGCTTTCTTT
.	TRBV4-1	TRBJ2-1	.	CASSQERAFTGDEQFF	TGCGCCAGCAGCCAAGAGAGGGCATTCACGGGGGATGAGCAGTTCTTC
.	TRBV3-1/TRBV3-2	TRBJ1-1	.	CASSLTGTNTEAFF	TGTGCCAGCAGCCTAACAGGAACGAACACTGAAGCTTTCTTT
.	TRBV3-1/TRBV3-2	TRBJ1-6	.	CASSQEYLTGNSPLHF	TGTGCCAGCAGCCAAGAGTACCTCACGGGTAATTCACCCCTCCACTTT
.	TRBV18	TRBJ1-3	TRBD1	CASSPGQGNGNTIYF	TGTGCCAGCTCACCAGGACAGGGGAATGGAAACACCATATATTTT
.	TRBV28	TRBJ2-4	TRBD1	CASSKYGTASNIQYF	TGTGCCAGCAGCAAATATGGGACAGCTTCGAACATTCAGTACTTC
.	TRBV27	TRBJ1-2	TRBD1	CASSLGDRSGGYTF	TGTGCCAGCAGTTTAGGGGACAGATCCGGTGGCTACACCTTC
.	TRBV7-6	TRBJ2-7	.	CASSLDAGSSYEQYF	TGTGCCAGCAGCTTAGATGCGGGGAGCTCCTACGAGCAGTACTTC
few	TRBV13	TRBJ1-2	.	CASSRPPTVNYGYTF	TGTGCCAGCAGCCGCCCCCCCACAGTTAACTATGGCTACACCTTC
.	TRBV19	TRBJ2-5	TRBD2	CASSSGRGGEETQYF	TGTGCCAGTAGTAGCGGACGTGGGGGGGAAGAGACCCAGTACTTC
.	TRBV28	TRBJ1-4	.	CASRSLQGGSEKLFF	TGTGCCAGCAGGTCTCTTCAAGGAGGGAGTGAAAAACTGTTTTTT
.	TRBV18	TRBJ1-1	TRBD1	CASSPGTGGAGTEAFF	TGTGCCAGCTCACCCGGGACAGGGGGCGCAGGTACTGAAGCTTTCTTT
.	TRBV11-3	TRBJ1-1	.	CASSLGPNTEAFF	TGTGCCAGCAGCTTAGGGCCGAACACTGAAGCTTTCTTT
.	TRBV2	TRBJ1-3	.	CASSIRTAPSGNTIYF	TGTGCCAGCAGCATACGGACAGCACCCTCTGGAAACACCATATATTTT
.	TRBV28	TRBJ2-2	.	CASSLARAHTGELFF	TGTGCCAGCAGTCTCGCGAGGGCCCACACCGGGGAGCTGTTTTTT
.	TRBV7-3	TRBJ2-5	TRBD1	CASSLGQGLGETQYF	TGTGCCAGCAGCTTAGGACAGGGTCTGGGGGAGACCCAGTACTTC
once	TRBV19	TRBJ1-2	TRBD1	CASSFEQGAANYGYTF	TGTGCCAGTAGTTTCGAACAGGGGGCTGCTAACTATGGCTACACCTTC
.	TRBV28	TRBJ2-1	TRBD2	CASKESGTSNEQFF	TGTGCCAGCAAAGAAAGCGGGACCAGCAATGAGCAGTTCTTC
once	TRBV29-1	TRBJ2-3	.	CSVAPRLRINVDTQYF	TGCAGCGTCGCGCCCCGACTGCGAATAAATGTCGATACGCAGTATTTT
.	TRBV5-8	TRBJ2-1	TRBD2	CASSLAPGLGVHEQFF	TGTGCCAGCAGCTTGGCCCCGGGACTAGGAGTGCATGAGCAGTTCTTC
.	TRBV9	TRBJ2-2	.	CASSEGLNTGELFF	TGTGCCAGCAGCGAGGGACTGAACACCGGGGAGCTGTTTTTT
.	TRBV6-2/TRBV6-3	TRBJ1-6	TRBD1	CASSSGQGSNGSPLHF	TGTGCCAGCAGTTCAGGACAGGGGTCGAATGGTTCACCCCTCCACTTT
.	TRBV19	TRBJ1-5	TRBD1	CASRVRGSNQPQHF	TGTGCCAGTAGGGTCAGGGGGAGCAATCAGCCCCAGCATTTT
.	TRBV11-2	TRBJ2-1	TRBD2	CASSHGLAENNEQFF	TGTGCCAGCAGCCACGGACTAGCGGAGAACAATGAGCAGTTCTTC
.	TRBV4-2	TRBJ2-5	.	CASSQRGGVSETQYF	TGTGCCAGCAGCCAAAGGGGCGGAGTCTCGGAGACCCAGTACTTC
once	TRBV7-2	TRBJ1-2	.	CASSLAGSKYGYTF	TGTGCCAGCAGCTTAGCTGGCTCAAAATATGGCTACACCTTC
.	TRBV29-1	TRBJ2-1	TRBD2	CSASEGTIYNEQFF	TGCAGCGCCAGTGAAGGGACTATCTACAATGAGCAGTTCTTC
once	TRBV2	TRBJ1-3	.	CASSEVPGEETIYF	TGTGCCAGCAGTGAAGTTCCGGGGGAAGAAACCATATATTTT
.	TRBV30	TRBJ2-5	.	CAWSVRTDWYQETQYF	TGTGCCTGGAGTGTACGAACGGACTGGTACCAAGAGACCCAGTACTTC
few	TRBV5-6	TRBJ2-1	TRBD2	CASSLASGRDEFF	TGTGCCAGCAGCTTGGCTAGCGGGAGGGACGAGTTCTTC
.	TRBV5-1	TRBJ1-1	.	CASSPGGQGRNTEAFF	TGCGCCAGCAGCCCGGGGGGGCAGGGGAGAAACACTGAAGCTTTCTTT
.	TRBV30	TRBJ2-7	TRBD1	CAWSGDRVDEQYF	TGTGCCTGGAGTGGGGACAGGGTCGACGAGCAGTACTTC
.	TRBV21-1	TRBJ1-5	.	CASNPPRGAAQPQHF	TGTGCCAGCAACCCTCCCCGGGGGGCTGCACAGCCCCAGCATTTT
once	TRBV27	TRBJ1-5	TRBD1	CASSPRTGVNQPQHF	TGTGCCAGCAGTCCCCGGACAGGGGTTAATCAGCCCCAGCATTTT
.	TRBV7-8	TRBJ2-2	TRBD2	CASSLRLAGPQNTGELFF	TGTGCCAGCAGCTTGAGACTAGCGGGCCCGCAAAACACCGGGGAGCTGTTTTTT
.	TRBV5-5	TRBJ2-5	TRBD1	CASSFRFPQKGASETQYF	TGTGCCAGCAGCTTCCGCTTCCCCCAGAAGGGGGCGTCAGAGACCCAGTACTTC
.	TRBV28	TRBJ1-3	.	CASSSYPASGAFSRFSGNTIYF	TGTGCCAGCAGTTCCTATCCCGCCTCGGGTGCTTTCTCCCGATTCTCTGGAAACACCATATATTTT
.	TRBV12-5	TRBJ1-3	.	CASGLVRFSQNWTASGNTIYF	TGTGCTAGTGGTTTGGTACGCTTCTCTCAAAATTGGACAGCCTCTGGAAACACCATATATTTT
.	TRBV5-1	TRBJ1-4	TRBD1	CASSSGQGIGNEKLFF	TGCGCCAGCAGCTCGGGACAGGGGATCGGTAATGAAAAACTGTTTTTT
once	TRBV5-5	TRBJ2-5	TRBD2	CASSWTSRETQYF	TGTGCCAGCAGCTGGACTAGTCGCGAGACCCAGTACTTC
.	TRBV3-1/TRBV3-2	TRBJ1-4	.	CASSQLSDRPNEKLFF	TGTGCCAGCAGCCAACTTAGCGACAGGCCAAATGAAAAACTGTTTTTT
.	TRBV28	TRBJ1-2	TRBD1	CASSGTVYGYTF	TGTGCCAGCAGTGGGACAGTCTATGGCTACACCTTC
.	TRBV6-5	TRBJ2-7	.	CASSYGASYEQYF	TGTGCCAGCAGTTACGGGGCCAGCTACGAGCAGTACTTC
.	TRBV6-5	TRBJ2-5	TRBD1	CASGTGPPGTQYF	TGTGCCAGCGGGACAGGCCCGCCCGGGACCCAGTACTTC
.	TRBV5-1	TRBJ2-3	.	CASSLGAGNTDTQYF	TGCGCCAGCAGCTTGGGGGCGGGGAACACAGATACGCAGTATTTT
.	TRBV7-9	TRBJ2-1	TRBD2	CASRSSGGYNEQFF	TGTGCCAGCAGATCGAGCGGGGGGTACAATGAGCAGTTCTTC
.	TRBV9	TRBJ1-2	.	CASSGKTGDYGYTF	TGTGCCAGCAGCGGAAAGACAGGCGACTATGGCTACACCTTC
.	TRBV5-1	TRBJ1-3	.	CASSFIRREDGNTIYF	TGCGCCAGCAGCTTCATCCGCAGGGAGGATGGAAACACCATATATTTT
.	TRBV29-1	TRBJ2-1	TRBD2	CSVRGGSNEQFF	TGCAGCGTGCGGGGAGGGAGCAATGAGCAGTTCTTC
few	TRBV18	TRBJ2-7	TRBD1	CASSPGQGAYEQYF	TGTGCCAGCTCACCGGGACAGGGGGCCTACGAGCAGTACTTC
.	TRBV5-6	TRBJ2-4	TRBD2	CASSPAGGAGVGIQYF	TGTGCCAGCAGCCCCGCCGGGGGAGCGGGAGTAGGTATTCAGTACTTC
.	TRBV5-1	TRBJ1-2	TRBD1	CASSFPDRVDGYTF	TGCGCCAGCAGCTTTCCTGACAGGGTAGATGGCTACACCTTC
.	TRBV9	TRBJ1-3	TRBD1	CASSVVPGQGAGNTIYF	TGTGCCAGCAGCGTAGTCCCTGGCCAGGGGGCTGGAAACACCATATATTTT
.	TRBV19	TRBJ2-1	.	CASSYRLASYNEQFF	TGTGCCAGTAGTTACCGTCTGGCTTCCTACAATGAGCAGTTCTTC
.	TRBV3-1/TRBV3-2	TRBJ1-3	.	CASSQDGGSGNTIYF	TGTGCCAGCAGCCAAGACGGTGGCTCTGGAAACACCATATATTTT
.	TRBV5-6	TRBJ2-7	.	CASSLGDRPYEQYF	TGTGCCAGCAGCTTGGGAGACAGACCTTACGAGCAGTACTTC